This T cell receptor beta chain emerged from a study of OX40 agonist ivuxolimab in advanced cancers. Study-level background: Ivuxolimab doses were 0.01, 0.1, 0.3, 1.5, 3 or 10 mg/kg every 2 weeks.

J was trimmed by 2 bases and V by 4 bases; bases with no gene match: 3. The germline V gene has CDR1 SGDLS and CDR2 YYNGEE. The CDR3 runs to 14 residues. Clones were sequenced by immunoSEQ multiplex PCR, and TCRdb holds only the in-frame ones, with some missing. The sample holds around 5,000 clones, roughly 64% seen once. This clone was counted a few times. This chain links TRBV9 with TRBJ2-7, with TRBD1 identical over 10 bases. The TCR sequence derives from an adult with an advanced solid tumor such as melanoma, head and neck, liver or kidney cancer. Sequencing was performed on CD4+ or CD8+ T cells sorted from blood, taken in a trial of the OX40 agonist ivuxolimab. The CDR3 spells CASSTGTGAYEQYF. The CDR3 nucleotides read TGTGCCAGCAGCACTGGGACAGGGGCCTACGAGCAGTACTTC. Looking up the rest from reference TRBV9 and TRBJ2-7 gives the full variable domain: DSGVTQTPKHLITATGQRVTLRCSPRSGDLSVYWYQQSLDQGLQFLIQYYNGEERAKGNILERFSAQQFPDLHSELNLSSLELGDSALYFCASSTGTGAYEQYFGPGTRLTVT.